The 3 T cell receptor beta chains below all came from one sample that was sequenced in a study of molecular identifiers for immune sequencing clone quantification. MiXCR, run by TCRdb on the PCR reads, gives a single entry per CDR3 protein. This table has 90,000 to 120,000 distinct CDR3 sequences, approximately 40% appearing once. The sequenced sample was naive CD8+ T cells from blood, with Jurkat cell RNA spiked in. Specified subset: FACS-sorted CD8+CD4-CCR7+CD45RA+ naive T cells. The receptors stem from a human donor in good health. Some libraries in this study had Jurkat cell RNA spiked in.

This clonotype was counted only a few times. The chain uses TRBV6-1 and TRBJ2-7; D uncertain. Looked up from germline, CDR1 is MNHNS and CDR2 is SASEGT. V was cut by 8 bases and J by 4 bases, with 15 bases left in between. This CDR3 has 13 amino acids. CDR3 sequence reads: CASDDGTLYEQYF. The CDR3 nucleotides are TGTGCCAGCGATGACGGTACCCTGTACGAGCAGTACTTC.

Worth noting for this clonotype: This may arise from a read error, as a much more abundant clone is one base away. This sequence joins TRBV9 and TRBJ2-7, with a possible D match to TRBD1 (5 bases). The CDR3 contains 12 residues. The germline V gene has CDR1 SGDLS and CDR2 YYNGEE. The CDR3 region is CASSPDSNEQCF. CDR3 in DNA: TGTGCCAGCAGCCCCGACAGTAACGAGCAGTGCTTC.

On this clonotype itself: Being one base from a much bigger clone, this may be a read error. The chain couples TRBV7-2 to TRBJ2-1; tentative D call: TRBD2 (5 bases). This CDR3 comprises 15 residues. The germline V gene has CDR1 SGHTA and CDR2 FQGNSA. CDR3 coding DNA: TGTGCCAGCAGCTTCGGGCTAGCAGGCTACAATGAGCGGTTCTTC. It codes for CASSFGLAGYNERFF.